Listed below are T cell receptor beta chains from one sample, sequenced in a study of cytomegalovirus exposure and HLA in healthy donors. Some clones are missing from TCRdb's copy, which holds only in-frame ones; the method was immunoSEQ multiplex PCR. The top ten clones hold approximately 2% of a sample with hundreds of thousands of clones, approximately 90% of them seen once. What was sequenced was PBMCs. These receptors originate from a woman aged 18-29 years in good health and CMV-seronegative. Each CDR3 is given with its conserved first and last residue. The size field is filled for only some rows; it gives once, few, many or a size class.

. TRBJ2-5 TRBV11-1 CASSFQPSQEETQYF
. TRBJ2-7 TRBV29-1 CSVRGGQTYEQYF
. TRBJ2-3 TRBV11-2 CASSSPGQGKQDTQYF
. TRBJ1-5 TRBV6-1 CASSGTDLNQPQHF
. TRBJ1-1 TRBV10-3 CAISRQGQMNTEAFF
. TRBJ1-2 TRBV20-1 CSAGTGTGYTF
. TRBJ2-3 TRBV9 CASSVGATTTDTQYF
. TRBJ1-5 TRBV15 CATSDRYNQPQHF
. TRBJ2-1 TRBV5-1 CASSLGTGGDEQFF
. TRBJ1-4 TRBV5-4 CASSLGGSGQGGEKLFF
. TRBJ1-2 TRBV27 CASSFSGYGGYGYTF
. TRBJ2-4 TRBV7-9 CASSSDRLYMPLQYF
. TRBJ1-4 TRBV6-5 CASKTATAQEKLFF
. TRBJ2-3 TRBV12-5 CASGLVVRGTDTQYF
. TRBJ2-4 TRBV30 CAWSWGGIGKNIQYF
. TRBJ2-4 TRBV28 CASSAPGQGENIQYF
. TRBJ2-3 TRBV9 CASSVGTSTDTQYF
few TRBJ2-3 TRBV5-1 CASSLPSGGASTDTQYF
. TRBJ2-3 TRBV14 CASSQGSSGSTDTQYF
. TRBJ1-1 TRBV7-9 CASRRDIVNTEAFF
. TRBJ1-1 TRBV13 CASRRDRENTEAFF
. TRBJ2-2 TRBV2 CASSDQGWAGELFF